One sample yielded the 12 T cell receptor beta chains listed below, sequenced in a study of T cell responses to AZD1222 COVID-19 vaccine. Libraries were prepared by immunoSEQ multiplex PCR; TCRdb keeps only in-frame clonotypes and omits some of them. The sample shows some 150,000 clones, about 82% of them seen only once. Material: peripheral blood, obtained 28 days after the second AZD1222 dose. The receptors were sampled from an adult who received the AZD1222 COVID-19 vaccine.

The chain combines TRBV5-6 with TRBJ2-1; TRBD2 matches at 10 bases. Trimming removed 4 bases from V and 3 bases from J; junction bases left unmatched: 1. This CDR3 is built from 14 residues. Germline V gives CDR1 SGHDT, CDR2 YYEEEE. The chain's CDR3 is CASSQREGYNEQFF. In nucleotides, the CDR3 is TGTGCCAGCAGCCAGCGGGAGGGCTACAATGAGCAGTTCTTC. Drawing the rest from reference TRBV5-6 and TRBJ2-1, the complete variable domain is DAGVTQSPTHLIKTRGQQVTLRCSPKSGHDTVSWYQQALGQGPQFIFQYYEEEERQRGNFPDRFSGHQFPNYSSELNVNALLLGDSALYLCASSQREGYNEQFFGPGTRLTVL.

The rearrangement joins TRBV6-1 to TRBJ2-7; TRBD1 might be the D (5 bases). The V gene lost 2 bases and the J gene lost 3 bases, with 26 bases spanning the gap. Germline V CDR1 and CDR2: MNHNS, SASEGT. The CDR3 runs to 19 residues. Written as DNA, the CDR3 is TGTGCCAGCAGTGAATTAGGGGTTCTTTTAAGAAGGGTAAACTACGAGCAGTACTTC. It translates to CASSELGVLLRRVNYEQYF.

This chain connects TRBV5-1 to TRBJ2-1; 9 positions agree with TRBD2. CDR1 and CDR2 from the germline V gene are SGHRS and YFSETQ. With 5 bases clipped from V and 4 bases from J, the junction kept 4 bases outside the gene matches. The CDR3 runs 14 residues. The CDR3 nucleotides read TGCGCCAGCAGACGGACTAGCGAGTACAATGAGCAGTTCTTC. It is translated as CASRRTSEYNEQFF.

On this clone: Different DNA sequences within this sample yield the same CDR3. V and J are TRBV29-1 and TRBJ1-4, with D unclear. The V gene's germline CDR1 is SQVTM and CDR2 ANQGSEA. This CDR3 spans 10 amino acids. V lost 4 bases and J lost 6, with 3 bases in between. The CDR3 coding sequence is TGCAGCGTTGGGGATGAAAAACTGTTTTTT. Translated, it gives CSVGDEKLFF.

This clone was detected only a few times. The CDR3 nucleotides are TGTGCCAGCAGCTTAATTCTGGAGGGTGGCTACACCTTC. It codes for CASSLILEGGYTF. The chain links TRBV7-8 to TRBJ1-2; D not certain. CDR1 SGHVS and CDR2 FQNEAQ come from the germline V gene. Trimming cost V 2 bases and J 7 bases, with 11 bases left between them. This CDR3 has 13 residues.

V and J are TRBV9 and TRBJ1-5, with TRBD1 identical over 12 bases. CDR1 is SGDLS, CDR2 YYNGEE, per germline. The CDR3 spans 17 residues. J lost 6 bases, V lost 3 bases, and 10 bases had no gene match. The CDR3 here is CASSAGQGASQFQPQHF. CDR3 DNA: TGTGCCAGCAGCGCGGGACAGGGGGCATCGCAATTTCAGCCCCAGCATTTT.

The chain uses TRBV5-1 and TRBJ2-3; D is perhaps TRBD1 or TRBD2 (5 bases each). The CDR3 totals 15 residues. Germline-derived CDR1 and CDR2 are SGHRS and YFSETQ. Trimming took 0 bases from V and 6 from J, leaving 14 bases between them. The CDR3 spells CASSLDGHEGDTQYF. The CDR3, as DNA: TGCGCCAGCAGCTTGGATGGCCATGAGGGGGATACGCAGTATTTT.

The chain couples TRBV18 to TRBJ1-5; the D gene is possibly TRBD1 (5 bases). The CDR3 length is 13 residues. The germline V gene has CDR1 KGHSH and CDR2 LQKENI. V shed 5 bases and J shed 4 bases, with 9 bases lying between them. CDR3 sequence: CASSSDKNQPQHF. CDR3 coding DNA: TGTGCCAGCTCATCGGACAAGAATCAGCCCCAGCATTTT.

This sequence joins TRBV29-1 and TRBJ1-2; 7 nucleotides line up with TRBD1. The V gene's germline CDR1 is SQVTM and CDR2 ANQGSEA. The length of the CDR3 is 11 residues. Germline trimming cut 7 bases from V and 2 bases from J; bases unmatched to any gene: 1. The CDR3 spells CSGGQNYGYTF. The CDR3 region has the DNA TGCAGCGGGGGACAGAACTATGGCTACACCTTC. The variable domain in full, completed from reference TRBV29-1 and TRBJ1-2, reads SAVISQKPSRDICQRGTSLTIQCQVDSQVTMMFWYRQQPGQSLTLIATANQGSEATYESGFVIDKFPISRPNLTFSTLTVSNMSPEDSSIYLCSGGQNYGYTFGSGTRLTVV.

This clone has just a few counts. The rearrangement links TRBV28 to TRBJ1-4; 8 bases are a match to TRBD1. Trimming cost V 5 bases and J 3 bases; bases outside gene matches: 8. Germline V CDR1 and CDR2: MDHEN, SYDVKM. The CDR3 has 16 residues. The CDR3 here is CASSPYRDRPNEKLFF. In DNA form, the CDR3 reads TGTGCCAGCAGTCCGTACCGGGACAGGCCTAATGAAAAACTGTTTTTT.

In nucleotides, the CDR3 is TGTGCCAGTAGTATGGCTAGCCGGGCAGATACGCAGTATTTT. It yields the protein CASSMASRADTQYF. The rearrangement uses TRBV19 and TRBJ2-3, with D possibly being TRBD2 (5 bases). CDR1 and CDR2 from the germline V gene are LNHDA and SQIVND (reference sequence). This CDR3 is 14 amino acids long. The V and J ends lost 3 bases and 4 bases respectively, with 11 bases between them.

In DNA, the CDR3 is TGTGCCAGTAGCAATACAGGGACAGAAAATTCACCCCTCCACTTT. It codes for CASSNTGTENSPLHF. The V gene is TRBV19, the J gene TRBJ1-6; 7 bases align to TRBD1. This CDR3 has 15 residues. V lost 6 bases to trimming and J lost 7 bases; unmatched junction nucleotides: 9. Germline CDR1 is LNHDA and CDR2 is SQIVND (reference sequence).